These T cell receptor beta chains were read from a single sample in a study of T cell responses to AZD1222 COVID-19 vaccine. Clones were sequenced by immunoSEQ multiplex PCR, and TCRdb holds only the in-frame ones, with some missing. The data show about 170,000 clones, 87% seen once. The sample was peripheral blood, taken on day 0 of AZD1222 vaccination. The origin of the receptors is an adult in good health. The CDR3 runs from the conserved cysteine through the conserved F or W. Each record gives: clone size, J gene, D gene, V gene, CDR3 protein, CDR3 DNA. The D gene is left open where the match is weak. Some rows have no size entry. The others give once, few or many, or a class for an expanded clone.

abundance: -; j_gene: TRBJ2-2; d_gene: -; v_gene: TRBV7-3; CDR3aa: CASSLSRGHTGELFF; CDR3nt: TGTGCCAGCAGCTTAAGCCGGGGCCACACCGGGGAGCTGTTTTTT
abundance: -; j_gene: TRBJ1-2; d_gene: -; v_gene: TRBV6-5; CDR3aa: CASTDMPSYGYTF; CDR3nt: TGTGCCAGCACCGACATGCCAAGCTATGGCTACACCTTC
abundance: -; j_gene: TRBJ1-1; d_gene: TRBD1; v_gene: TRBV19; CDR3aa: CASRQGSTEAFF; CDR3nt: TGTGCCAGTAGACAGGGGAGCACTGAAGCTTTCTTT
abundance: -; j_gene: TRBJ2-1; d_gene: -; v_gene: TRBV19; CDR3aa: CASSMRTIYNEQFF; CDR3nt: TGTGCCAGTAGTATGAGGACAATTTACAATGAGCAGTTCTTC
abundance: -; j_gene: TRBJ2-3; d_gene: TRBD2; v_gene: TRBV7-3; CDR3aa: CASSLKPLVPSGGFGADTQYF; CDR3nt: TGTGCCAGCAGCTTAAAACCCCTGGTGCCTAGCGGGGGCTTCGGGGCAGATACGCAGTATTTT
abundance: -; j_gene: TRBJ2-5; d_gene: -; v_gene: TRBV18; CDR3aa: CASSSKPETQYF; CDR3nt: TGTGCCAGCTCATCAAAACCCGAGACCCAGTACTTC
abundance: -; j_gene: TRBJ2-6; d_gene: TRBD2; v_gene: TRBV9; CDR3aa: CASSVTSGSGANVLTF; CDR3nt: TGTGCCAGCAGCGTTACTAGCGGCTCTGGGGCCAACGTCCTGACTTTC
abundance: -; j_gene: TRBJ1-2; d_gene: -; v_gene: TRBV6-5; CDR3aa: CASRATNYGYTF; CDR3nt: TGTGCCAGCAGAGCGACTAACTATGGCTACACCTTC
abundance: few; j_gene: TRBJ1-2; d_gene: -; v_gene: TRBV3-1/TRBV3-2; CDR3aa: CASGFTGTGYTF; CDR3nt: TGTGCCAGCGGTTTCACAGGGACCGGCTACACCTTC
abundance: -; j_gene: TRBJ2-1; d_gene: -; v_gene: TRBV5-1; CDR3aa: CASSLFGQTYNEQFF; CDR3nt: TGCGCCAGCAGCTTGTTTGGGCAGACCTACAATGAGCAGTTCTTC
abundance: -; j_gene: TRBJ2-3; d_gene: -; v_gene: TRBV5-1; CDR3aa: CATSYGGTDTQYF; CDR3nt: TGCGCCACTTCTTACGGGGGCACAGATACGCAGTATTTT
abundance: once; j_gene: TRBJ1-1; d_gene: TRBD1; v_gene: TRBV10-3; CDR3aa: CAISESGQGRAEAFF; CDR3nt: TGTGCCATCAGTGAATCGGGACAGGGAAGGGCTGAAGCTTTCTTT
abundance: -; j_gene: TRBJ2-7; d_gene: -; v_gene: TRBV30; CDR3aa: CAWSSGVTYEQYF; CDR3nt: TGTGCCTGGAGCTCCGGGGTTACCTACGAGCAGTACTTC
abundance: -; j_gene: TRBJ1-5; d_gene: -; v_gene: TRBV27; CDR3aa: CASSRDSLSNQPQHF; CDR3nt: TGTGCCAGCAGTCGTGACAGTCTTAGCAATCAGCCCCAGCATTTT
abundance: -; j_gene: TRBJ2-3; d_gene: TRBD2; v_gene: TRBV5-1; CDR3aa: CASSLAGTSADTQYF; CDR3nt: TGCGCCAGCAGCTTGGCTGGGACTAGCGCTGATACGCAGTATTTT
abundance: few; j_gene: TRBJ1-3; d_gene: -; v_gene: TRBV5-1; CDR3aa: CASSRDSSSGNTIYF; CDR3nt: TGCGCCAGCAGTAGGGACTCTAGCTCTGGAAACACCATATATTTT
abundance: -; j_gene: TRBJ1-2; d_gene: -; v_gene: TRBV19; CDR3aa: CASSIGDGYTF; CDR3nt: TGTGCCAGTAGTATTGGTGATGGCTACACCTTC
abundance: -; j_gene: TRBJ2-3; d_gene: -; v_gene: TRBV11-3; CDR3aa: CASSFSGTDTQYF; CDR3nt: TGTGCCAGCAGCTTTAGTGGCACAGATACGCAGTATTTT
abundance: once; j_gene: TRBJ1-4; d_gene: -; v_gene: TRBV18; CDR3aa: CASSPPSGPTANEKLFF; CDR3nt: TGTGCCAGCTCACCACCGTCTGGACCTACGGCTAATGAAAAACTGTTTTTT
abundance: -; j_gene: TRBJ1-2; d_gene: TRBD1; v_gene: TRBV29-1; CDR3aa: CSVVRTGDGYTF; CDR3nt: TGCAGCGTAGTGAGGACAGGCGATGGCTACACCTTC
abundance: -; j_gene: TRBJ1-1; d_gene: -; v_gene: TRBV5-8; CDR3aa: CASSFGLWTEAFF; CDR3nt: TGTGCCAGCAGCTTTGGGCTGTGGACTGAAGCTTTCTTT
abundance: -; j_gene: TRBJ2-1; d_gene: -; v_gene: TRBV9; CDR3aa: CASSVRATSYNEQFF; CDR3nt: TGTGCCAGCAGCGTGAGAGCGACTTCCTACAATGAGCAGTTCTTC
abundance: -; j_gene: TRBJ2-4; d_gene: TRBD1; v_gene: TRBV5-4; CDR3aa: CASSSRDRKNIQYF; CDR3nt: TGTGCCAGCAGCTCTCGGGACAGAAAAAACATTCAGTACTTC
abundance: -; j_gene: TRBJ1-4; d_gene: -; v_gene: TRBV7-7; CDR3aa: CASSLTARRTNEKLFF; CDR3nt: TGTGCCAGCAGCCTGACAGCACGTCGGACTAATGAAAAACTGTTTTTT
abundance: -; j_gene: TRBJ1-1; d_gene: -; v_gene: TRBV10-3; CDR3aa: CATEIPRSNTEAFF; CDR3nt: TGTGCCACCGAGATTCCTAGGTCCAACACTGAAGCTTTCTTT
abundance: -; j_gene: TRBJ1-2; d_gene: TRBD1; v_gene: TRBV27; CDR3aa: CASSWTGRLNYGYTF; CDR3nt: TGTGCCAGCAGTTGGACAGGGCGCCTTAACTATGGCTACACCTTC
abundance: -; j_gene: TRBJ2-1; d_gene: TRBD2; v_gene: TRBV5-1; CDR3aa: CASSLGGLAGNNEQFF; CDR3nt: TGCGCCAGCAGCTTAGGAGGACTAGCGGGGAACAATGAGCAGTTCTTC
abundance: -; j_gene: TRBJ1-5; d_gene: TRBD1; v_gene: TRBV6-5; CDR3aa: CTSTRPDRDNQPQHF; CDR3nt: TGTACCAGCACCCGCCCGGACAGGGACAATCAGCCCCAGCATTTT